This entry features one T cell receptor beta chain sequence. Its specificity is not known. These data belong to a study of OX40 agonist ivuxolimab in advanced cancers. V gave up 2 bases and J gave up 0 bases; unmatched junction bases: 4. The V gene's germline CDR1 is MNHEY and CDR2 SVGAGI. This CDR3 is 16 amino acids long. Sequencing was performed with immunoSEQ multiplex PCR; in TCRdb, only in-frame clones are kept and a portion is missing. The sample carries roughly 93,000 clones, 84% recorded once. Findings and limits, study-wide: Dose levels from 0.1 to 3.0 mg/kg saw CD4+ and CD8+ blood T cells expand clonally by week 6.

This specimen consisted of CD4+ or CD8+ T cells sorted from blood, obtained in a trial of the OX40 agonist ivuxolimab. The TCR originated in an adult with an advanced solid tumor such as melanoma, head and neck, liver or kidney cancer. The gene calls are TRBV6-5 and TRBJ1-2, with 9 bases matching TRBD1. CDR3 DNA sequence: TGTGCCAGCAGTTACACCGGGACAGGGACTAACTATGGCTACACCTTC. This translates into CASSYTGTGTNYGYTF.